The 15 T cell receptor beta chains below come from one sample, sequenced in a study of T cells in Graves' hyperthyroidism and ophthalmopathy. There were TCR beta CDR3 regions amplified from RNA transcripts. HTBI primers were employed in a first-round RT-PCR of the TCR CDR3. TCRdb reprocessed the multiplex PCR reads with MiXCR, giving one entry per CDR3 protein. This table has about 300,000 distinct CDR3 sequences, about 19% appearing once. The sample was blood. All receptors come from a man between 45 and 60 years old with Graves' ophthalmopathy.

The CDR3 bases are TGTGCCATCAGTGGGCGGGAGGGGGATGAGCAGTTCTTC. It translates to CAISGREGDEQFF. The chain links TRBV10-3 to TRBJ2-1; 9 bases map to TRBD2. The CDR3 is 13 residues long. Germline V CDR1 and CDR2: ENHRY, SYGVKD. The ends lost 4 bases at V and 8 bases at J; junction bases unmatched: 3.

V and J are TRBV28 and TRBJ1-2; no clear D gene. CDR3 length: 12 amino acids. The V end was cut by 5 bases, the J end by 2 bases, with 6 bases between. Germline V gives CDR1 MDHEN, CDR2 SYDVKM. This chain's CDR3 is CASSNLNYGYTF. The CDR3 nucleotides read TGTGCCAGCAGTAACTTAAACTATGGCTACACCTTC.

In its sample, this clonotype was seen many times. V gene TRBV5-1 combines with J gene TRBJ2-1; 8 positions agree with TRBD2. Trimming took 5 bases from V and 8 from J; bases not matched to a gene: 15. This CDR3 is built from 16 residues. In germline, CDR1 is SGHRS, CDR2 YFSETQ. CDR3 protein: CASSLEVASGRDEQFF. The CDR3 region has the DNA TGCGCCAGCAGTCTCGAGGTAGCTAGCGGGCGGGATGAGCAGTTCTTC.

This clonotype was detected only a few times. V and J are TRBV5-1 and TRBJ1-6; D is possibly TRBD1 (6 bases). Looked up from germline, CDR1 is SGHRS and CDR2 is YFSETQ. The CDR3 length is 17 residues. Trimming shortened V by 0 bases and J by 9 bases, and 19 bases separated the two germline ends. CDR3 nucleotide sequence: TGCGCCAGCAGCTTGGTGGGCAGGGGCCTCCAGAGTTCACCCCTCCACTTT. Protein sequence: CASSLVGRGLQSSPLHF.

This clonotype was found once. The genes are TRBV19 and TRBJ2-1; D uncertain. From germline, CDR1 is LNHDA and CDR2 SQIVND (reference sequence). CDR3 length equals 14 residues. V lost 3 bases to trimming and J lost 5 bases, with 11 bases between them. CDR3 protein: CASSIGDIDNEQFF. CDR3 sequence (DNA): TGTGCCAGTAGTATTGGTGACATAGACAATGAGCAGTTCTTC.

The chain couples TRBV10-3 to TRBJ2-7, with D perhaps TRBD1 (7 bases). Germline CDR1 and CDR2: ENHRY and SYGVKD. Between the trimmed V and J ends, which lost 6 bases and 1 base, there was a span of 10 bases. This CDR3 spans 13 amino acids. This chain's CDR3 is CAIRGGQSYEQYF. CDR3 nucleotide sequence: TGTGCCATCAGGGGGGGACAGTCCTACGAGCAGTACTTC.

This clonotype has at least ten counts. J is TRBJ2-1 and V is TRBV7-3; D tentatively fits TRBD1 or TRBD2 (5 bases each). Deletions cut 5 bases from V and 10 bases from J, with 15 bases between. This CDR3 has 13 residues. The germline V gene has CDR1 SGHTA and CDR2 FQGTGA. CDR3 coding DNA: TGTGCCAGCAGCCCCGGGGACCCCCAGGAGCAGTTCTTC. Encoded protein: CASSPGDPQEQFF.

This chain joins TRBV6-5 and TRBJ1-1; TRBD1 matches 8 bases. V was pared by 4 bases and J by 3 bases, with 4 bases of the junction left unmatched. The CDR3 has 14 amino acids. Looked up from germline, CDR1 is MNHEY and CDR2 is SVGAGI. CDR3 amino acids: CASSFRGRDTEAFF. CDR3 nucleotides: TGTGCCAGCAGTTTCAGGGGGCGAGACACTGAAGCTTTCTTT.

This chain links TRBV19 with TRBJ2-7; the match to TRBD1 covers 12 bases. Germline loops: CDR1 LNHDA, CDR2 SQIVND (reference sequence). The CDR3 runs to 18 residues. The ends lost 5 bases at V and 6 bases at J; junction bases unmatched: 17. CDR3 DNA: TGTGCCAGTAGTCCTGGGACAGGGGGCGAAAGTTCCTTTATCGAGCAGTACTTC. This translates into CASSPGTGGESSFIEQYF.

The rearrangement uses TRBV18 and TRBJ2-1, with D maybe TRBD2 (6 bases). The V gene lost 0 bases and the J gene lost 0 bases, with 30 bases spanning the gap. There are 23 residues in the CDR3. The germline CDR1 and CDR2 sequences are KGHSH and LQKENI. CDR3 DNA: TGTGCCAGCTCACCACCCCTCCCTACCGAAGGTGGTCTTTGGGACTCCTCCTACAATGAGCAGTTCTTC. Amino acid sequence: CASSPPLPTEGGLWDSSYNEQFF.

This clonotype has ten or more counts. In DNA form, the CDR3 reads TGTGCCAGCAGTTTCAGGGAGGGTGGCTCCTACGAGCAGTACTTC. It specifies CASSFREGGSYEQYF. The chain has TRBV28 and TRBJ2-7; 7 bases match TRBD2. V gave up 3 bases and J gave up 0 bases; unmatched junction bases: 5. Germline lookup yields CDR1 MDHEN and CDR2 SYDVKM. The CDR3 has 15 amino acids.

This clonotype was detected only a few times. V is TRBV28 and J is TRBJ2-7, with a tentative D call TRBD1 (6 bases). The length of the CDR3 is 14 residues. CDR1 is MDHEN, CDR2 SYDVKM, per germline. Trimming shortened V by 7 bases and J by 0 bases, and 13 bases separated the two germline ends. The CDR3 reads CASTHGGSSYEQYF. The CDR3 coding sequence is TGTGCCAGCACCCATGGGGGCTCCTCCTACGAGCAGTACTTC.

This clonotype was seen at least ten times. J is TRBJ1-2 and V is TRBV3-1, with D possibly being TRBD1 (6 bases). V was pared by 4 bases and J by 4 bases, with 10 bases between. Germline loops: CDR1 LGHDT, CDR2 YNNKEL (reference sequence). The CDR3 sequence is 13 residues long. This CDR3 reads CASSPQGSYGYTF. CDR3 DNA: TGTGCCAGCAGCCCACAGGGCTCCTATGGCTACACCTTC.

This clonotype was detected only a few times. The chain carries TRBV6-1 and TRBJ2-1; 7 nucleotides agree with TRBD1. V lost 3 bases to trimming and J lost 8 bases; unmatched junction nucleotides: 1. The CDR3 is 12 amino acids. CDR1 and CDR2 from the germline V gene are MNHNS and SASEGT. In DNA, the CDR3 is TGTGCCAGCAGTGAGACAGGGTATGAGCAGTTCTTC. Protein: CASSETGYEQFF.

The rearrangement joins TRBV19 to TRBJ1-5; TRBD1 aligns across 9 bases. CDR3 length: 17 residues. Trimming at V came to 5 bases and at J to 0 bases, leaving 8 bases not matched to a gene. Per the germline V gene, CDR1 is LNHDA and CDR2 is SQIVND (reference sequence). The CDR3 loop reads CASSVRTGAYSNQPQHF. The CDR3 coding sequence is TGTGCCAGTAGTGTCAGGACAGGGGCGTATAGCAATCAGCCCCAGCATTTT.